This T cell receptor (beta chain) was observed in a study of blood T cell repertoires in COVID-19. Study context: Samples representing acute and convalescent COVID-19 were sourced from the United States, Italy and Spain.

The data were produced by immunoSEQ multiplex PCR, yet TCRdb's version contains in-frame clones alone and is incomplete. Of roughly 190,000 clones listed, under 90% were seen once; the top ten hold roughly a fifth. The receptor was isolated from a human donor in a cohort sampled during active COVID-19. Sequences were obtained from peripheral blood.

In DNA, the CDR3 is TGTGCCAGTGGCAACGACAGGGACACTGAAGCTTTCTTT. This gives the protein CASGNDRDTEAFF. The genes are TRBV19 and TRBJ1-1; 7 bases agree with TRBD1. V was pared by 8 bases and J by 3 bases, with 6 bases of the junction left unmatched. CDR1 is LNHDA and CDR2 is SQIVND in the germline V gene (reference sequence). The CDR3 sequence is 13 residues long.